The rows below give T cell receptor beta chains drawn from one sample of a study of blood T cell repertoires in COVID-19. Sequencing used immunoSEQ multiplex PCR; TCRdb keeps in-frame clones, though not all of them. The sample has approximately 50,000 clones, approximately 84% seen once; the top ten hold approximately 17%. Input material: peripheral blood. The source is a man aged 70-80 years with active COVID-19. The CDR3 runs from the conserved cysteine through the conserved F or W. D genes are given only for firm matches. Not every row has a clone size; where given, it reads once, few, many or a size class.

cdr3_aa: CASSSGLAGALYF
cdr3_nt: TGTGCCAGCAGCTCAGGACTAGCGGGAGCCTTGTATTTC
j_call: TRBJ2-7
clone_size: -
v_call: TRBV11-1
d_call: TRBD2

cdr3_aa: CASSQANTDTTNYGYTF
cdr3_nt: TGCGCCAGCAGCCAAGCGAATACGGACACCACTAACTATGGCTACACCTTC
j_call: TRBJ1-2
clone_size: -
v_call: TRBV4-1
d_call: -

cdr3_aa: CASSVAGRAIGYGYTF
cdr3_nt: TGTGCCAGCAGCGTAGCGGGCAGGGCGATTGGCTATGGCTACACCTTC
j_call: TRBJ1-2
clone_size: -
v_call: TRBV9
d_call: -

cdr3_aa: CASGPQTAGGYTF
cdr3_nt: TGTGCTAGTGGCCCACAAACAGCGGGTGGCTACACCTTC
j_call: TRBJ1-2
clone_size: -
v_call: TRBV12-5
d_call: -

cdr3_aa: CASSINRGRSEAFF
cdr3_nt: TGTGCCAGTAGTATAAACAGGGGGCGGAGTGAAGCTTTCTTT
j_call: TRBJ1-1
clone_size: once
v_call: TRBV19
d_call: TRBD1

cdr3_aa: CASSEARGSFFSGVSSSTDTQYF
cdr3_nt: TGTGCCAGCAGTGAAGCGCGCGGGAGCTTCTTCTCCGGCGTAAGTTCTAGCACAGATACGCAGTATTTT
j_call: TRBJ2-3
clone_size: -
v_call: TRBV6-1
d_call: TRBD2

cdr3_aa: CASSMILSGANVLTF
cdr3_nt: TGTGCCAGTAGTATGATACTTTCCGGGGCCAACGTCCTGACTTTC
j_call: TRBJ2-6
clone_size: -
v_call: TRBV19
d_call: -

cdr3_aa: CASSLGRTLGEKLFF
cdr3_nt: TGCGCCAGCAGCTTGGGCAGGACTCTAGGTGAAAAACTGTTTTTT
j_call: TRBJ1-4
clone_size: few
v_call: TRBV5-1
d_call: -

cdr3_aa: CASSWTSGSTQYF
cdr3_nt: TGTGCCAGCAGTTGGACTAGCGGGAGTACGCAGTATTTT
j_call: TRBJ2-3
clone_size: few
v_call: TRBV12-3/TRBV12-4
d_call: TRBD2

cdr3_aa: CASSPGGGHYGYTF
cdr3_nt: TGCGCCAGCAGCCCCGGGGGGGGGCACTATGGCTACACCTTC
j_call: TRBJ1-2
clone_size: few
v_call: TRBV4-3
d_call: -

cdr3_aa: CASSQTSGSQADTQYF
cdr3_nt: TGTGCCAGCAGTCAAACTAGCGGGAGCCAAGCAGATACGCAGTATTTT
j_call: TRBJ2-3
clone_size: -
v_call: TRBV28
d_call: TRBD2

cdr3_aa: CASSLETSGSGDTQYF
cdr3_nt: TGTGCCAGCAGCTTGGAAACTAGCGGGAGTGGGGATACGCAGTATTTT
j_call: TRBJ2-3
clone_size: -
v_call: TRBV11-2
d_call: TRBD2

cdr3_aa: CASSLTEIF
cdr3_nt: TGTGCCAGCAGCTTGACAGAGATTTTT
j_call: TRBJ1-4
clone_size: -
v_call: TRBV5-6
d_call: -

cdr3_aa: CASISTGKYEKLFF
cdr3_nt: TGTGCCAGCATTTCGACAGGGAAATATGAAAAGCTGTTTTTT
j_call: TRBJ1-4
clone_size: few
v_call: TRBV21-1
d_call: -

cdr3_aa: CASSSGGAETYEQYF
cdr3_nt: TGTGCCAGCAGCTCCGGCGGGGCGGAAACCTACGAGCAGTACTTC
j_call: TRBJ2-7
clone_size: -
v_call: TRBV7-8
d_call: -

cdr3_aa: CASSLTEEGEQFF
cdr3_nt: TGTGCCAGCAGCTTAACGGAGGAGGGGGAGCAGTTCTTC
j_call: TRBJ2-1
clone_size: -
v_call: TRBV7-3
d_call: -

cdr3_aa: CASSYALANYEQYF
cdr3_nt: TGTGCCAGCAGTTACGCACTAGCGAACTACGAGCAGTACTTC
j_call: TRBJ2-7
clone_size: -
v_call: TRBV6-5
d_call: TRBD2

cdr3_aa: CATSETGLSGIRGNEQFF
cdr3_nt: TGTGCCACCAGTGAAACAGGCCTTAGCGGGATTAGGGGCAATGAGCAGTTCTTC
j_call: TRBJ2-1
clone_size: -
v_call: TRBV24-1
d_call: TRBD2

cdr3_aa: CASSPGAGLVAFF
cdr3_nt: TGTGCCAGCAGCCCAGGGGCAGGGTTGGTCGCTTTCTTT
j_call: TRBJ1-1
clone_size: -
v_call: TRBV7-2
d_call: -

cdr3_aa: CASSVGGTGPLGEQYF
cdr3_nt: TGTGCCAGCAGCGTAGGGGGGACTGGGCCCTTAGGCGAGCAGTACTTC
j_call: TRBJ2-7
clone_size: -
v_call: TRBV9
d_call: -

cdr3_aa: CASSSLAGVSYEQYF
cdr3_nt: TGTGCCAGCAGTTCCCTAGCGGGAGTCTCCTACGAGCAGTACTTC
j_call: TRBJ2-7
clone_size: once
v_call: TRBV28
d_call: TRBD2

cdr3_aa: CASSYSSVGPEETQYF
cdr3_nt: TGTGCCAGCAGTTACTCGTCTGTGGGGCCTGAAGAGACCCAGTACTTC
j_call: TRBJ2-5
clone_size: -
v_call: TRBV6-2/TRBV6-3
d_call: -

cdr3_aa: CASSSILREGNTEAFF
cdr3_nt: TGTGCCAGCAGCTCAATCCTCAGGGAGGGGAACACTGAAGCTTTCTTT
j_call: TRBJ1-1
clone_size: -
v_call: TRBV11-2
d_call: -

cdr3_aa: CASSFQGAGTEAFF
cdr3_nt: TGTGCCAGCAGCTTTCAGGGGGCCGGCACTGAAGCTTTCTTT
j_call: TRBJ1-1
clone_size: -
v_call: TRBV7-3
d_call: TRBD1

cdr3_aa: CASSSGRYEQFF
cdr3_nt: TGTGCCAGTAGTAGCGGTCGGTATGAGCAGTTCTTC
j_call: TRBJ2-1
clone_size: once
v_call: TRBV19
d_call: -

cdr3_aa: CASSYPTAQRQSSDTEAFF
cdr3_nt: TGTGCCAGCAGTTACCCGACCGCTCAGCGACAGTCGAGTGACACTGAAGCTTTCTTT
j_call: TRBJ1-1
clone_size: -
v_call: TRBV6-2/TRBV6-3
d_call: -

cdr3_aa: CASSYGQNTEAFF
cdr3_nt: TGTGCCAGCAGTTACGGACAAAACACTGAAGCTTTCTTT
j_call: TRBJ1-1
clone_size: -
v_call: TRBV6-5
d_call: -

cdr3_aa: CASGLVRSMSVEQYF
cdr3_nt: TGTGCTAGTGGTTTGGTACGGAGCATGTCTGTCGAGCAGTACTTC
j_call: TRBJ2-7
clone_size: -
v_call: TRBV12-5
d_call: -

cdr3_aa: CASEAEQDTEAFF
cdr3_nt: TGTGCCAGCGAAGCGGAACAAGACACTGAAGCTTTCTTT
j_call: TRBJ1-1
clone_size: -
v_call: TRBV2
d_call: -

cdr3_aa: CSSREGRGETQYF
cdr3_nt: TGCAGCTCCAGGGAGGGGAGGGGAGAGACCCAGTACTTC
j_call: TRBJ2-5
clone_size: -
v_call: TRBV29-1
d_call: TRBD2

cdr3_aa: CASSLGEGAGRGGEAFF
cdr3_nt: TGTGCCAGCAGCTTAGGGGAGGGTGCGGGCCGGGGAGGTGAAGCTTTCTTT
j_call: TRBJ1-1
clone_size: -
v_call: TRBV13
d_call: -

cdr3_aa: CASSPGEGGQPQHF
cdr3_nt: TGTGCCAGCAGCCCCGGGGAGGGCGGTCAGCCCCAGCATTTT
j_call: TRBJ1-5
clone_size: -
v_call: TRBV7-2
d_call: -

cdr3_aa: CASSQVVAGGPHEQFF
cdr3_nt: TGTGCCAGCAGCCAAGTAGTGGCGGGAGGGCCGCATGAGCAGTTCTTC
j_call: TRBJ2-1
clone_size: -
v_call: TRBV3-1/TRBV3-2
d_call: TRBD2

cdr3_aa: CASSLKKTSGREGVWGETQYF
cdr3_nt: TGTGCCAGCAGCCTTAAAAAGACTAGCGGGAGAGAGGGCGTTTGGGGGGAGACCCAGTACTTC
j_call: TRBJ2-5
clone_size: -
v_call: TRBV6-2/TRBV6-3
d_call: TRBD2

cdr3_aa: CASSGGTGTSGREQFF
cdr3_nt: TGTGCCAGCAGCGGGGGTACCGGGACTAGCGGGAGGGAGCAGTTCTTC
j_call: TRBJ2-1
clone_size: -
v_call: TRBV9
d_call: TRBD2

cdr3_aa: CASSFSTSGSTDTQYF
cdr3_nt: TGTGCCAGCAGCTTCTCGACTAGCGGGAGTACAGATACGCAGTATTTT
j_call: TRBJ2-3
clone_size: -
v_call: TRBV7-9
d_call: TRBD2

cdr3_aa: CASSNRGSDSPLHF
cdr3_nt: TGTGCCAGCAGCAACAGGGGGTCCGATTCACCCCTCCACTTT
j_call: TRBJ1-6
clone_size: once
v_call: TRBV7-2
d_call: TRBD1

cdr3_aa: CASSKTDPDTQYF
cdr3_nt: TGTGCCAGCAGTAAGACAGACCCAGATACGCAGTATTTT
j_call: TRBJ2-3
clone_size: once
v_call: TRBV6-4
d_call: -

cdr3_aa: CASSLAAGSYNEQFF
cdr3_nt: TGTGCCAGCAGCTTAGCGGCGGGTTCCTACAATGAGCAGTTCTTC
j_call: TRBJ2-1
clone_size: once
v_call: TRBV11-2
d_call: -